This TCR beta chain was sequenced for a study of cytomegalovirus exposure and HLA in healthy donors. These donors were members of the approximately 110-subject validation cohort, a group separate from the roughly 670-subject first cohort. The assay was immunoSEQ multiplex PCR, and TCRdb's table has in-frame clones only and misses some. The profile shows about 140,000 clones, just under 85% of them singletons. General study results and limits: The study flagged some 170 TCR beta chains as cytomegalovirus-associated. The CMV antigen specificity of three CMV-associated chains was confirmed through in vitro analysis. According to reports, the classifier identified cytomegalovirus status with high specificity and sensitivity.

A note on this clone: Its antigen is not identified.

What was sequenced was PBMCs. The receptor's source is a woman younger than 45 in good health and CMV-seronegative.

CDR3 nucleotides: TGTGCCAGCAGTGTTGGGGGGGGTGAGCAGTTCTTC. Protein sequence: CASSVGGGEQFF. J is TRBJ2-1 and V is TRBV25-1; TRBD2 aligns across 7 bases. V was clipped by 4 bases and J by 9 bases; unmatched bases: 3. The CDR3 extends over 12 amino acids. Germline CDR1 and CDR2: MGHDK and SYGVNS.